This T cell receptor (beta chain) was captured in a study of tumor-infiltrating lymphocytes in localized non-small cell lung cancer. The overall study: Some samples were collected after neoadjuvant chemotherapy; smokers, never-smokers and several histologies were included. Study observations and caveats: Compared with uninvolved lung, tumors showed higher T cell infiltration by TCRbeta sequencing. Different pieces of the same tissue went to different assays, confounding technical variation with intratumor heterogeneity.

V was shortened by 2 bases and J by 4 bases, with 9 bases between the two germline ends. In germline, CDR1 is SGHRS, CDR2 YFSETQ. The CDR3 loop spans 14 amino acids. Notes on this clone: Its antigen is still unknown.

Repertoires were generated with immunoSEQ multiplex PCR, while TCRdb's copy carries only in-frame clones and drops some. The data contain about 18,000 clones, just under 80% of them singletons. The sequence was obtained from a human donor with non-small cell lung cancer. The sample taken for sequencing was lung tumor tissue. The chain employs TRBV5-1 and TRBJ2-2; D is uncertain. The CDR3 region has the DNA TGCGCCAGCAGCTTCCCGGCGGCCACCGGGGAGCTGTTTTTT. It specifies CASSFPAATGELFF.